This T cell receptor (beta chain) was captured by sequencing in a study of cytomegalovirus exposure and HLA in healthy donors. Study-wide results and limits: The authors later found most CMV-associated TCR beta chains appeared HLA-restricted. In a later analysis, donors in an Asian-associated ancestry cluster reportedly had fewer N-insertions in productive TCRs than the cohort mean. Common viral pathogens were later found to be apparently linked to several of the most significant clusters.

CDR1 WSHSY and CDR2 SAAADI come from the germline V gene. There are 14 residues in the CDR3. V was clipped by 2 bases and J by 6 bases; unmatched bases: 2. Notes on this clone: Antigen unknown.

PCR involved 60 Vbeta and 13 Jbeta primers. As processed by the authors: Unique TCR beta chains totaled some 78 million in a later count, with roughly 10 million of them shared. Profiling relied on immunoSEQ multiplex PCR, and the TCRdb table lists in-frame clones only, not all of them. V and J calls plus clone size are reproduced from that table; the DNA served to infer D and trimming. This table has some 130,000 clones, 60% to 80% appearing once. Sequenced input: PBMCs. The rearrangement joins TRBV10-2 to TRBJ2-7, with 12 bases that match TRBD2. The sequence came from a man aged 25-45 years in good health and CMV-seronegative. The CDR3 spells CASSEILAGGEQYF. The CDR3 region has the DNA TGCGCCAGCAGTGAGATACTAGCGGGAGGCGAGCAGTACTTC.